The 16 T cell receptor beta chains reported below all come from one sample, sequenced in a study of tissue T cells after allogeneic stem cell transplantation. Data came from immunoSEQ multiplex PCR; TCRdb stores just in-frame clones and leaves some out. The data hold about 43,000 clones, with roughly 92% observed a single time. Material: blood, obtained before transplantation. Receptor source: a woman aged 35-75 years who later had graft-versus-host disease after an allogeneic stem cell transplant.

This chain links TRBV6-5 with TRBJ2-3, with 7 bases matching TRBD1. V lost 6 bases, J lost 4 bases, and 10 bases stayed unmatched. The CDR3 is 15 residues long. Germline-derived CDR1 and CDR2 are MNHEY and SVGAGI. CDR3 in amino acids: CASSSRDSGPDTQYF. CDR3 nucleotides: TGTGCCAGCAGCTCCCGGGACAGCGGACCAGATACGCAGTATTTT.

The CDR3 reads CASSSGAGGTQYF. The CDR3 bases are TGTGCCAGTAGTAGCGGGGCAGGGGGGACCCAGTACTTC. The gene calls are TRBV19 and TRBJ2-5, with TRBD1 as a possible D gene (7 bases). Germline CDR1 and CDR2: LNHDA and SQIVND (reference sequence). V lost 4 bases and J lost 7, with 13 bases in between. The CDR3 length is 13 residues.

The gene calls are TRBV4-3 and TRBJ2-1, with TRBD2 identical over 8 bases. The CDR3 is 17 amino acids. The V gene end was trimmed by 1 base and the J gene end by 3 bases; junction bases not matched to a gene: 8. Per germline, CDR1 LGHNA and CDR2 YSLEER. CDR3 bases: TGCGCCAGCAGCCAAGGTAGCGGGAAAAGCTTCTACAATGAGCAGTTCTTC. Protein sequence: CASSQGSGKSFYNEQFF.

This clone showed up just a few times. The J gene is TRBJ1-2, the V gene TRBV10-3; D is undetermined. The CDR3 length is 14 residues. Germline CDR1 is ENHRY and CDR2 is SYGVKD. V shed 3 bases and J shed 8 bases, with 16 bases lying between them. The CDR3 nucleotides are TGTGCCATCAGTGATGACGGAAATCAAGGGGGCTACACCTTC. Its protein is CAISDDGNQGGYTF.

V and J are TRBV14 and TRBJ1-3, with D tentatively TRBD1 (5 bases). Between the trimmed V and J ends, which lost 2 bases and 7 bases, there was a span of 15 bases. Germline values: CDR1 SGHDN, CDR2 FVKESK. CDR3 length: 15 amino acids. The CDR3 DNA follows: TGTGCCAGCAGCCAACACCAGGGAGTTGGGAACACCATATATTTT. Protein: CASSQHQGVGNTIYF.

The chain combines TRBV19 with TRBJ2-1; tentatively, D is TRBD2 (5 bases). The CDR3 is made up of 16 amino acids. Germline V gene data show CDR1 as LNHDA and CDR2 as SQIVND (reference sequence). V lost 5 bases to trimming and J lost 0 bases, with 14 bases between them. The CDR3 DNA is TGTGCCAGTAGTTCGTCACAGCGGAGCTCCTACAATGAGCAGTTCTTC. Residues: CASSSSQRSSYNEQFF.

The chain couples TRBV7-2 to TRBJ1-2; D is undetermined. This CDR3 spans 14 amino acids. CDR1 and CDR2 (germline): SGHTA, FQGNSA. Trimming pared 7 bases from V and 4 bases from J, leaving 16 bases between. The CDR3 DNA is TGTGCCAGCAACCTAGGAGGAGCCGTCTATGGCTACACCTTC. It codes for CASNLGGAVYGYTF.

The chain uses TRBV11-2 and TRBJ2-4; D possibly corresponds to TRBD2 (7 bases). The V end was cut by 3 bases, the J end by 8 bases, with 14 bases between. Germline V gives CDR1 SGHAT, CDR2 FQNNGV. The CDR3 consists of 14 residues. The CDR3 reads CASSLGQGRDIQYF. CDR3 nucleotide sequence: TGTGCCAGCAGCTTGGGGCAGGGGAGGGACATTCAGTACTTC. Full variable domain (remainder filled in from reference TRBV11-2 and TRBJ2-4): EAGVAQSPRYKIIEKRQSVAFWCNPISGHATLYWYQQILGQGPKLLIQFQNNGVVDDSQLPKDRFSAERLKGVDSTLKIQPAKLEDSAVYLCASSLGQGRDIQYFGAGTRLSVL.

This chain connects TRBV12-3 or TRBV12-4 to TRBJ1-2, with D possibly TRBD1 on 5 matching bases. Between the trimmed V and J ends, which lost 6 bases and 8 bases, there was a span of 10 bases. The CDR3 length is 11 residues. Here the CDR3 reads CASSWGGGYTF. The DNA for the CDR3 is TGTGCCAGCAGCTGGGGGGGAGGCTACACCTTC.

The V gene is TRBV19, the J gene TRBJ2-1, with 12 bases matching TRBD1. This CDR3 comprises 20 residues. V gave up 6 bases and J gave up 0 bases; unmatched junction bases: 15. Germline V CDR1 and CDR2: LNHDA, SQIVND (reference sequence). CDR3 DNA: TGTGCCAGTAGCCCTGGGGACAGGGGGCCTATCCGGAACTCCTACAATGAGCAGTTCTTC. This gives the protein CASSPGDRGPIRNSYNEQFF.

V gene TRBV3-1 (or the pseudogene TRBV3-2) combines with J gene TRBJ2-2; TRBD1 agrees at 8 bases. V lost 3 bases to trimming and J lost 7 bases; unmatched junction nucleotides: 7. The CDR3 loop spans 15 amino acids. The V gene's germline CDR1 is LGHDT and CDR2 YNNKEL (reference sequence). The CDR3 DNA reads as TGTGCCAGCAGCCAGGGGACAGGACAAGTCGGGGAGCTGTTTTTT. This codes for CASSQGTGQVGELFF.

The gene calls are TRBV30 and TRBJ2-3, with D unresolved. The CDR3 contains 12 residues. Germline values: CDR1 GTSNPN, CDR2 SVGIG (reference sequence). The V gene lost 0 bases and the J gene lost 6 bases, with 7 bases spanning the gap. As DNA, the CDR3 is TGTGCCTGGAGTGTACTTGGGGATACGCAGTATTTT. Residues: CAWSVLGDTQYF.

This chain connects TRBV28 to TRBJ1-4; D is uncertain. V lost 4 bases, J lost 6 bases, and 3 bases lay in between. Germline CDR1 is MDHEN and CDR2 is SYDVKM. This CDR3 region has 11 residues. The CDR3 sequence: CASSSYEKLFF. The DNA for the CDR3 is TGTGCCAGCAGTTCTTATGAAAAACTGTTTTTT.

In DNA, the CDR3 is TGTGCCAGCAGTTACGACAGTTATAATTCACCCCTCCACTTT. Residues: CASSYDSYNSPLHF. This chain uses TRBV6-2 or TRBV6-3 with TRBJ1-6; D is possibly TRBD1 (5 bases). This CDR3 spans 14 amino acids. Trimming shortened V by 2 bases and J by 4 bases, and 6 bases separated the two germline ends. Looked up from germline, CDR1 is MNHEY and CDR2 is SVGEGT.

The chain couples TRBV2 to TRBJ2-1, with TRBD2 identical over 14 bases. Germline trimming cut 6 bases from V and 0 bases from J; bases unmatched to any gene: 13. This CDR3 has 20 residues. Per germline, CDR1 SNHLY and CDR2 FYNNEI. The CDR3 is CASSVSGLAGGLSSYNEQFF. The CDR3 coding sequence is TGTGCCAGCAGCGTGTCCGGACTAGCGGGAGGCCTGAGCTCCTACAATGAGCAGTTCTTC.

The rearrangement joins TRBV7-9 to TRBJ1-1, with 8 bases that match TRBD1. CDR3 length: 14 residues. Unmatched junction bases numbered 5, after V lost 4 bases and J lost 4 bases. The germline V gene encodes CDR1 SEHNR and CDR2 FQNEAQ (reference sequence). CDR3 amino acids: CASSSQQGGTEAFF. In nucleotides, the CDR3 is TGTGCCAGCAGCTCACAACAGGGGGGCACTGAAGCTTTCTTT.